The 14 T cell receptor beta chains below were found in one sample sequenced in a study of CD8+ T cells in alopecia areata. RNA was extracted and reverse transcribed into cDNA as the sequencing template. This table comes from immunoSEQ multiplex PCR, and its TCRdb copy is limited to in-frame clones, with some not included. This table holds fewer than 250,000 clones, around three fifths found once. The source material was CD4+ T cells sorted from blood, sampled at week 0. Every receptor here comes from a human donor with alopecia areata.

V usage is TRBV27 and J usage is TRBJ1-2; TRBD1 is a possible D gene (5 bases). CDR1 and CDR2 (germline): MNHEY, SMNVEV (reference sequence). The V end was cut by 4 bases, the J end by 5 bases, with 11 bases between. There are 13 residues in the CDR3. CDR3 in DNA: TGTGCCAGCAGTTCCCTGAGGGGTTATGGCTACACCTTC. It codes for CASSSLRGYGYTF.

The V call is TRBV4-1, the J call TRBJ2-7; D unclear. The CDR3 is 12 residues long. Germline V lookup: CDR1 MGHRA, CDR2 YSYEKL. With 1 base removed from V and 4 bases from J, the gap between germline ends came to 5 bases. In nucleotides, the CDR3 is TGCGCCAGCAGCCAAGTTGGTTACGAGCAGTACTTC. As protein: CASSQVGYEQYF.

V gene TRBV7-9 combines with J gene TRBJ1-5; possibly TRBD1 for D (6 bases). V lost 4 bases to trimming and J lost 4 bases, with 17 bases between them. The CDR3 is 16 amino acids. Germline-derived CDR1 and CDR2 are SEHNR and FQNEAQ (reference sequence). CDR3 nucleotides: TGTGCCAGCAGCTCCCCGTTGGGGGGGGCAAATCAGCCCCAGCATTTT. This sequence encodes CASSSPLGGANQPQHF.

This chain connects TRBV7-2 to TRBJ2-3, with TRBD1 as a possible D gene (5 bases). The CDR3 consists of 16 residues. V lost 1 base and J 3 bases, leaving 14 bases between the germline ends. Germline assignment: CDR1 SGHTA and CDR2 FQGNSA. The CDR3 region has the DNA TGTGCCAGCAGCTTAGTATCTCAGGGTGGGACAGATACGCAGTATTTT. Amino acid sequence: CASSLVSQGGTDTQYF.

The chain has TRBV30 and TRBJ1-5, with TRBD1 as a possible D gene (5 bases). CDR1 and CDR2 (germline): GTSNPN, SVGIG (reference sequence). This CDR3 is 13 amino acids long. V was cut by 1 base and J by 9 bases, with 13 bases left in between. DNA for the CDR3: TGTGCCTGGAGTGGGGGGTTGAACGGGCCCCAGCATTTT. Its translation is CAWSGGLNGPQHF.

This chain joins TRBV7-2 and TRBJ2-3; D possibly corresponds to TRBD2 (6 bases). V lost 2 bases and J 13 bases, leaving 16 bases between the germline ends. The CDR3 covers 13 residues. From germline, CDR1 is SGHTA and CDR2 FQGNSA. The CDR3 coding sequence is TGTGCCAGCAGCTTATCGGCGGGGATGGGGGAGTATTTT. Residues: CASSLSAGMGEYF.

V usage is TRBV20-1 and J usage is TRBJ2-7; TRBD1 might be the D (5 bases). The V gene lost 7 bases and the J gene lost 7 bases, with 14 bases spanning the gap. The CDR3 extends over 11 amino acids. In germline, CDR1 is DFQATT, CDR2 SNEGSKA (reference sequence). The CDR3, as DNA: TGCAGTGTCGCACAGGCTTTAGAGCAGTACTTC. It translates to CSVAQALEQYF.

This chain joins TRBV11-2 and TRBJ1-1; D remains unclear. V shed 3 bases and J shed 5 bases, with 10 bases lying between them. Germline assignment: CDR1 SGHAT and CDR2 FQNNGV. The CDR3 length is 13 residues. CDR3: CASSFGEETEAFF. CDR3 sequence (DNA): TGTGCCAGCAGCTTTGGAGAGGAGACTGAAGCTTTCTTT.

This clone turned up a few times. The V gene is TRBV29-1, the J gene TRBJ2-3; TRBD1 might be the D (5 bases). Germline V gene sequence: CDR1 SQVTM, CDR2 ANQGSEA. V shed 4 bases and J shed 4 bases, with 9 bases lying between them. This CDR3 spans 12 amino acids. CDR3 sequence reads: CSVAPRADTQYF. The CDR3 DNA is TGCAGCGTTGCCCCCAGGGCAGATACGCAGTATTTT.

The chain is built from TRBV30 and TRBJ2-5; weak D call: TRBD2 (6 bases). CDR1 and CDR2 from the germline V gene are GTSNPN and SVGIG (reference sequence). Deletions cut 3 bases from V and 5 bases from J, with 16 bases between. The CDR3 covers 14 residues. CDR3 residues: CAWRGLANPETQYF. As DNA, the CDR3 is TGTGCCTGGAGAGGGCTAGCGAATCCGGAGACCCAGTACTTC.

This clone showed up just a few times. V usage is TRBV30 and J usage is TRBJ1-2; D may be TRBD1 (5 bases). CDR1 is GTSNPN, CDR2 SVGIG, per germline (reference sequence). V lost 3 bases, J lost 0 bases, and 5 bases lay in between. CDR3 length equals 12 residues. The CDR3 nucleotides read TGTGCCTGGAGGGGGCCTAACTATGGCTACACCTTC. Amino acid sequence: CAWRGPNYGYTF.

The J gene is TRBJ2-7, the V gene TRBV4-1; 7 bases match TRBD1. V lost 1 base and J lost 1; bases outside the gene matches: 4. The CDR3 runs 15 residues. Germline V gives CDR1 MGHRA, CDR2 YSYEKL. CDR3 amino acids: CASSQGQGTSYEQYF. CDR3 DNA sequence: TGCGCCAGCAGCCAAGGACAGGGAACTTCCTACGAGCAGTACTTC.

This clone turned up a few times. The chain couples TRBV7-3 to TRBJ1-1, with D uncertain. The CDR3 runs to 14 residues. Germline-derived CDR1 and CDR2 are SGHTA and FQGTGA. V lost 4 bases to trimming and J lost 0 bases, with 9 bases between them. The CDR3 loop reads CASSSGSVNTEAFF. The CDR3 DNA is TGTGCCAGCAGCTCCGGGTCGGTGAACACTGAAGCTTTCTTT.

The CDR3 DNA is TGTGCCAGCAGCGTGATAGAAAAGGGTACGCAGTATTTT. This translates into CASSVIEKGTQYF. The chain joins TRBV9 to TRBJ2-3, with unresolved D. The CDR3 length is 13 residues. Germline assignment: CDR1 SGDLS and CDR2 YYNGEE. Trimming took off 2 bases at V and 8 bases at J, with 12 bases between the two ends.